This T cell receptor beta chain emerged from a study of neurological immune-mediated disorders. In TCRdb, the 5' RACE reads were re-called with MiXCR into one record per CDR3 protein. The repertoire consists of 65,000 to 90,000 distinct CDR3 sequences, with about a tenth occurring once and the leading ten covering 1.8%. This clonotype showed up just a few times. Germline lookup yields CDR1 SQVTM and CDR2 ANQGSEA. There are 15 residues in the CDR3. V was clipped by 0 bases and J by 2 bases, with 13 bases between them. The sequence was obtained from a man between 40 and 49 years old in good health. The chain uses TRBV29-1 and TRBJ1-2, with no clear D. The sequencing input was PBMCs. CDR3: CSVEEAGRPNYGYTF. CDR3 bases: TGCAGCGTTGAAGAGGCCGGTCGACCGAACTATGGCTACACCTTC.